The rows below give T cell receptor beta chains drawn from one sample of a study of CD8 T cells in ankylosing spondylitis. One entry per CDR3 protein, called by TCRdb with MiXCR from the 5' RACE reads. In the table there are some 100,000 distinct CDR3 sequences, almost 8.5% of which are singletons. Sequencing was performed on blood, either unsorted or a sorted T cell fraction (not recorded which). Every receptor here comes from a male donor with ankylosing spondylitis or in good health (not recorded which). Each CDR3 is given with its conserved first and last residue.

TRBV6-2/TRBV6-3	TRBJ2-2	CASSLQGPNTGELFF
TRBV10-3	TRBJ2-1	CAISESRTSGSYEQFF
TRBV3-1	TRBJ2-1	CASNTGTSGGNEQFF
TRBV7-2	TRBJ2-7	CASSLAGQRSYEQYF
TRBV18	TRBJ2-3	CASSPGADIENTQYF
TRBV25-1	TRBJ2-7	CASSGGTGLYEQYF
TRBV21-1	TRBJ2-6	CASRTSGRLFSGANVLTF
TRBV7-2	TRBJ1-2	CASSSGFFYGYTF
TRBV29-1	TRBJ2-1	CSGKGLVITEQFF
TRBV5-1	TRBJ1-5	CASSLKGGSNQPQHF
TRBV29-1	TRBJ2-5	CSVPVPETQYF
TRBV18	TRBJ2-2	CASSPGQGRDGELFF
TRBV18	TRBJ2-4	CASSLPPAPYNIQYF
TRBV24-1	TRBJ2-3	CATSDATEAGTDTQYF